Here is one T cell receptor beta chain with its context. This sample is part of a study of blood T cell repertoires in COVID-19. Looking at the study overall: Nucleic acid was either cDNA or gDNA, and it came from T cells, B-cell-depleted T cells, or PBMCs.

Participants reported their clinical history, and cohort assignment relied on those reports. Recovered Cohort 3 donors showed two negative PCRs, clearance, or symptom resolution. Profiling relied on immunoSEQ multiplex PCR, and the TCRdb table lists in-frame clones only, not all of them. The repertoire has 350,000 to 450,000 clones, 85% to 90% of them found once; the top ten carry more than 0.95%. This TCR came from a man aged 30 to 45 who had recovered from COVID-19. The sample comprised PBMCs or T cells enriched from blood (not recorded which).

The CDR3 DNA sequence: TGTGCCAGCAGTGCCGGGACAGGCACCAATCAGCCCCAGCATTTT. Its translation is CASSAGTGTNQPQHF. The rearrangement uses TRBV9 and TRBJ1-5; 8 bases agree with TRBD1. V gave up 5 bases and J gave up 3 bases; unmatched junction bases: 7. CDR1 and CDR2 (germline): SGDLS, YYNGEE. The CDR3 is made up of 15 amino acids.